The 19 T cell receptor beta chains below all came from one sample that was sequenced in a study of CD8+CD57+ T cells in acquired aplastic anemia. Flow cytometry had shown expanded CD8+CD57+ cells in the patients chosen for sequencing. TCR beta VDJ and CDR3 profiling used genomic DNA as template. TCRdb independently ran MiXCR on the reads; one entry per CDR3 protein. The table shows 150,000 to 200,000 distinct CDR3 sequences, with roughly 48% occurring only once. The sample consisted of sorted CD4+, CD8+, or CD8+CD57+ T cells (not recorded which) from PBMCs. These receptor sequences come from a human donor with aplastic anemia.

The chain carries TRBV4-1 and TRBJ1-5, with D possibly matching TRBD1 (6 bases). The germline V and J ends were trimmed by 4 bases and 3 bases, with 10 bases remaining between them. Germline V gene sequence: CDR1 MGHRA, CDR2 YSYEKL. The CDR3 is 14 amino acids. The CDR3 DNA is TGCGCCAGCAGCCCCTACAGGGTCAATCAGCCCCAGCATTTT. It specifies CASSPYRVNQPQHF.

This clonotype was detected once. At one end, the junction sequence differs from germline, possibly due to a read error. CDR3 loop: CASSLAGEVREQHF. The CDR3 nucleotides are TGTGCCAGCAGCTTAGCAGGGGAGGTCCGCGAGCAGCACTTC. The genes are TRBV9 and TRBJ2-7; the D gene could be TRBD1 or TRBD2 (6 bases each). The CDR3 covers 14 residues. The germline V gene has CDR1 SGDLS and CDR2 YYNGEE.

This clonotype was counted between two and nine times. The rearrangement uses TRBV7-2 and TRBJ1-5, with D unclear. V was shortened by 5 bases and J by 7 bases, with 12 bases between the two germline ends. This CDR3 contains 13 residues. Germline CDR1 is SGHTA and CDR2 is FQGNSA. CDR3 amino acids: CASSAQVAQPQHF. Written as DNA, the CDR3 is TGTGCCAGCAGCGCGCAGGTAGCCCAGCCCCAGCATTTT.

There are many counts of this clonotype. This sequence joins TRBV2 and TRBJ2-1, with 10 bases lining up with TRBD1. This CDR3 is built from 15 residues. V gave up 8 bases and J gave up 3 bases; unmatched junction bases: 7. The germline CDR1 and CDR2 sequences are SNHLY and FYNNEI. The CDR3 nucleotides read TGTGCCAGCGGGGGTCGGACAGGGGGCTACAATGAGCAGTTCTTC. Its translation: CASGGRTGGYNEQFF.

In nucleotides, the CDR3 is TGTGCCAGTAGTTTTTCCCGGGGCACTGAAGCTTTCTTT. Protein sequence: CASSFSRGTEAFF. The rearrangement links TRBV19 to TRBJ1-1; D remains unclear. CDR1 and CDR2 (germline): LNHDA, SQIVND (reference sequence). CDR3 length equals 13 residues. V lost 5 bases and J lost 4, with 11 bases in between.

The chain is built from TRBV2 and TRBJ2-7; no firm D call. Germline CDR1 reads SNHLY; CDR2 reads FYNNEI. The CDR3 has 15 residues. Trimming removed 0 bases at V and 2 bases at J, with 11 bases between. CDR3 bases: TGTGCCAGCAGTGAAGCCCCCGCCACCACCTACGAGCAGTACTTC. It specifies CASSEAPATTYEQYF.

This clonotype appeared once. The gene calls are TRBV15 and TRBJ2-1; tentatively, D is TRBD2 (6 bases). This CDR3 has 16 amino acids. The germline V gene encodes CDR1 LNHNV and CDR2 YYDKDF (reference sequence). Trimming shortened V by 3 bases and J by 10 bases, and 22 bases separated the two germline ends. Written as DNA, the CDR3 is TGTGCCACCAGCAGGGATAGGATTTTGGGGGGTGGAGAGCAGTTCTTC. Its translation is CATSRDRILGGGEQFF.

In this sample, this clonotype turned up a few times. The chain links TRBV6-1 to TRBJ2-3; D uncertain. Deletions cut 1 base from V and 1 base from J, with 6 bases between. Germline CDR1 and CDR2: MNHNS and SASEGT. The CDR3 consists of 14 residues. The CDR3 sequence: CASSEGVGTDTQYF. The CDR3 DNA sequence: TGTGCCAGCAGTGAAGGAGTGGGCACAGATACGCAGTATTTT.

The count of this clonotype is one. This may come from a read error, since a much larger clone is one base off. The gene calls are TRBV7-9 and TRBJ2-1; 7 nucleotides align to TRBD2. The CDR3 consists of 11 residues. Germline CDR1 SEHNR, CDR2 FQNEAQ (reference sequence). Written as DNA, the CDR3 is TGTGCCAGCAACTTGGGAGGGGAGCAGTTATTC. This sequence encodes CASNLGGEQLF.

Many counts were recorded for this clonotype. The rearrangement joins TRBV7-9 to TRBJ1-1; the D gene is possibly TRBD1 (6 bases). The CDR3 sequence is 16 residues long. Looked up from germline, CDR1 is SEHNR and CDR2 is FQNEAQ (reference sequence). V shed 5 bases and J shed 1 base, with 17 bases lying between them. The CDR3 region is CASSPETGTTNTEAFF. Written as DNA, the CDR3 is TGTGCCAGCAGCCCAGAGACCGGGACAACGAACACTGAAGCTTTCTTT.

This clonotype has ten or more counts. The chain combines TRBV5-4 with TRBJ2-5; 10 nucleotides align to TRBD2. The CDR3 runs to 14 residues. Germline CDR1 reads SGHNT; CDR2 reads YYREEE (reference sequence). V lost 4 bases to trimming and J lost 3 bases; unmatched junction nucleotides: 3. CDR3 DNA sequence: TGTGCCAGCAGCCTTAGCGGGGGGAAAGAGACCCAGTACTTC. Translated: CASSLSGGKETQYF. Based on the CDR3 plus reference TRBV5-4 and TRBJ2-5, the full variable domain is ETGVTQSPTHLIKTRGQQVTLRCSSQSGHNTVSWYQQALGQGPQFIFQYYREEENGRGNFPPRFSGLQFPNYSSELNVNALELDDSALYLCASSLSGGKETQYFGPGTRLLVL.

V gene TRBV2 combines with J gene TRBJ2-3, with 12 bases that match TRBD2. CDR3 length: 15 amino acids. Germline CDR1 and CDR2: SNHLY and FYNNEI. The trim removed 6 bases at V and 7 bases at J, leaving 8 bases unmatched. For the CDR3, the DNA is TGTGCCAGCAGGGAGAGGACTAGCGGGGTTAATACGCAGTATTTT. As protein: CASRERTSGVNTQYF.

In this sample, this clonotype turned up many times. The J gene is TRBJ1-3, the V gene TRBV5-1; D not certain. CDR1 and CDR2 (germline): SGHRS, YFSETQ. The V and J ends lost 3 bases and 0 bases respectively, with 22 bases between them. The CDR3 sequence is 19 residues long. DNA of the CDR3: TGCGCCAGCAGCTATGGGCCGCAAACTACCTCGTACTCTGGAAACACCATATATTTT. It is translated as CASSYGPQTTSYSGNTIYF. Filled out from reference TRBV5-1 and TRBJ1-3, the complete variable domain reads KAGVTQTPRYLIKTRGQQVTLSCSPISGHRSVSWYQQTPGQGLQFLFEYFSETQRNKGNFPGRFSGRQFSNSRSEMNVSTLELGDSALYLCASSYGPQTTSYSGNTIYFGEGSWLTVV.

This clonotype has a single count. The chain is built from TRBV19 and TRBJ2-7, with D possibly being TRBD1 (5 bases). Germline V gives CDR1 LNHDA, CDR2 SQIVND (reference sequence). This CDR3 is built from 14 residues. V lost 3 bases and J lost 3, with 12 bases in between. DNA of the CDR3: TGTGCCAGTAGTATCGGTGACAGCATCTACGAGCAGTACTTC. Translating gives CASSIGDSIYEQYF.

Ten or more counts support this clonotype. The rearrangement links TRBV9 to TRBJ2-5; D uncertain. In germline, CDR1 is SGDLS, CDR2 YYNGEE. The CDR3 has 16 residues. V lost 4 bases and J 1 base, leaving 17 bases between the germline ends. CDR3 in amino acids: CASSPQPGYSQETQYF. The CDR3 region has the DNA TGTGCCAGCAGCCCCCAACCGGGTTATAGCCAAGAGACCCAGTACTTC.

J is TRBJ1-2 and V is TRBV7-9, with 7 positions matching TRBD1. Germline trimming cut 4 bases from V and 8 bases from J; bases unmatched to any gene: 10. This CDR3 is built from 14 residues. Per germline, CDR1 SEHNR and CDR2 FQNEAQ (reference sequence). CDR3 sequence reads: CASSSVTGMGGYTF. CDR3 nucleotide sequence: TGTGCCAGCAGCTCCGTGACAGGGATGGGAGGCTACACCTTC. The entire variable domain, with the rest obtained from reference TRBV7-9 and TRBJ1-2, is as follows: DTGVSQNPRHKITKRGQNVTFRCDPISEHNRLYWYRQTLGQGPEFLTYFQNEAQLEKSRLLSDRFSAERPKGSFSTLEIQRTEQGDSAMYLCASSSVTGMGGYTFGSGTRLTVV.

This clonotype was counted at least ten times. The chain employs TRBV9 and TRBJ1-1; no clear D gene. Between the trimmed V and J ends, which lost 2 bases and 0 bases, there was a span of 11 bases. Germline-derived CDR1 and CDR2 are SGDLS and YYNGEE. This CDR3 spans 15 amino acids. This CDR3 is CASSVFPALNTEAFF. The CDR3 region has the DNA TGTGCCAGCAGCGTCTTTCCGGCTTTGAACACTGAAGCTTTCTTT.

This clonotype was counted once. This chain links TRBV9 with TRBJ2-3; the D gene is possibly TRBD2 (5 bases). Germline V CDR1 and CDR2: SGDLS, YYNGEE. Deletions cut 4 bases from V and 2 bases from J, with 8 bases between. CDR3 length equals 13 residues. The CDR3 reads CASSWRLTDTQYF. For the CDR3, the DNA is TGTGCCAGCAGCTGGAGGCTCACAGATACGCAGTATTTT. Combining the CDR3 with reference TRBV9 and TRBJ2-3 gives the whole variable domain DSGVTQTPKHLITATGQRVTLRCSPRSGDLSVYWYQQSLDQGLQFLIQYYNGEERAKGNILERFSAQQFPDLHSELNLSSLELGDSALYFCASSWRLTDTQYFGPGTRLTVL.

This clonotype was detected many times. The V gene is TRBV20-1, the J gene TRBJ2-7; D uncertain. There are 11 residues in the CDR3. Germline V lookup: CDR1 DFQATT, CDR2 SNEGSKA (reference sequence). With 3 bases removed from V and 3 bases from J, the gap between germline ends came to 6 bases. The CDR3 loop reads CSARYGYEQYF. The DNA of the CDR3 is TGCAGTGCTAGGTACGGCTACGAGCAGTACTTC.